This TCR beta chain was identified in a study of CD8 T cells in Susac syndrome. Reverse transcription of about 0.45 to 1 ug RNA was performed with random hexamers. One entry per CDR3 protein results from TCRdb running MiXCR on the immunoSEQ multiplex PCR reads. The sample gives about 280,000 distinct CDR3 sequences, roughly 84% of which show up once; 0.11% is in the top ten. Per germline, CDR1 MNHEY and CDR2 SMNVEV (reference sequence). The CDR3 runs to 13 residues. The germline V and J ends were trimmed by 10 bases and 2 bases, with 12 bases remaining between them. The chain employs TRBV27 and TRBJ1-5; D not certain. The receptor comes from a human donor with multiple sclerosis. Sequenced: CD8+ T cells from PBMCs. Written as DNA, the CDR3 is TGTGCCACCTCCCGGTTGGGCAATCAGCCCCAGCATTTT. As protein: CATSRLGNQPQHF.